This entry concerns a single TCR beta chain. Its antigen is unknown. The data derive from a study of T cell repertoires in cytomegalovirus infection. For the study at large: CMV epitopes used comprised recently identified HLA-C-restricted ones and well-studied HLA-B-restricted ones.

Trimming took off 9 bases at V and 0 bases at J, with 10 bases between the two ends. The CDR3 runs to 13 residues. Germline-derived CDR1 and CDR2 are LNHDA and SQIVND (reference sequence). Using its own MiXCR run on the reads, TCRdb lists one record per CDR3 protein. The sample records hundreds of thousands of distinct CDR3 sequences, around a third being singletons. The receptor was derived from a human donor in good health (CMV status not recorded). Some clones in this sample may be carry-over from other donors' samples. This chain connects TRBV19 to TRBJ2-3, with unresolved D. This material consisted of cultured CD8+ T cells from PBMCs, taken from culture after CMV antigen stimulation. CDR3 coding DNA: TGTGCCAGCCTTGACGGCAGCACAGATACGCAGTATTTT. It specifies CASLDGSTDTQYF.